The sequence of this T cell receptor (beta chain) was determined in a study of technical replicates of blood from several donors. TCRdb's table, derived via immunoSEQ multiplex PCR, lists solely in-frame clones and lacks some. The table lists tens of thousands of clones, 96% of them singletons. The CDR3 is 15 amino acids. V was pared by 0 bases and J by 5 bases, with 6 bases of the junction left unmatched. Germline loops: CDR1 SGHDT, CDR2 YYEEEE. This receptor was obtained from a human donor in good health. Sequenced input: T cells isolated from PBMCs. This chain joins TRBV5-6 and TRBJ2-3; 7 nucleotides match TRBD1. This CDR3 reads CASSLGQGAIDTQYF. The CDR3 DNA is TGTGCCAGCAGCTTGGGACAGGGAGCAATAGATACGCAGTATTTT.